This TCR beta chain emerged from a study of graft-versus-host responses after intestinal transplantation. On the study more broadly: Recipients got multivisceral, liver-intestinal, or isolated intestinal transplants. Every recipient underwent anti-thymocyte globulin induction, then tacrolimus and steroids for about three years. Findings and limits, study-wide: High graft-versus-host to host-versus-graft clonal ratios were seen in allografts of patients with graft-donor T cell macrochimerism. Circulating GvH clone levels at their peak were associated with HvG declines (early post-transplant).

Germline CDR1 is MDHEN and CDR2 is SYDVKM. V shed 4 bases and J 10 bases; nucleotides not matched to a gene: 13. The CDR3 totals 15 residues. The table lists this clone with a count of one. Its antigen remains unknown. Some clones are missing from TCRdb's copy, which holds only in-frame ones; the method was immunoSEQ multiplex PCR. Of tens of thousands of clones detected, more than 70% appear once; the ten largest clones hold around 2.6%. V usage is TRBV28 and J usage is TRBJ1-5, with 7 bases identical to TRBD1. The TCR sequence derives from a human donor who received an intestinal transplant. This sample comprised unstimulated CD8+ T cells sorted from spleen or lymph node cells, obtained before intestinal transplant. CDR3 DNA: TGTGCCAGCAGTTCCCGGGACAGTTCAATCAATCCCCAGCATTTT. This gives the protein CASSSRDSSINPQHF.